This T cell receptor (beta chain) appears in the sequencing data of a study of cytomegalovirus exposure and HLA in healthy donors. Study details: The roughly 120 validation repertoires, a later analysis reported, used the same platform as the 666 first-cohort repertoires.

Note on this clone: Its cognate antigen is unknown.

Regarding the study as a whole: There were 150 to 200 TCR beta chains listed as cytomegalovirus-associated. The dataset shows that most TCR sequences were rare, while some public TCRs occurred in many donors. A later analysis found first-cohort TCR clusters tended to co-occur in the 110 or so validation repertoires.

Sequenced by immunoSEQ multiplex PCR; TCRdb stores in-frame clones only, minus some. The sample yields 90,000 to 150,000 clones, approximately 90% seen once. Sequencing input: PBMCs. The source is a woman in her late teens or twenties in good health and CMV-seropositive.

The CDR3 coding sequence is TGTGGGTGGGGGCCCGCGGTGGGCTCCTACGAGCAGTACTTC. This sequence encodes CGWGPAVGSYEQYF. The chain joins TRBV30 to TRBJ2-7; TRBD1 might be the D (6 bases). The CDR3 is made up of 14 amino acids. Germline CDR1 reads GTSNPN; CDR2 reads SVGIG (reference sequence).